The 3 T cell receptor beta chains in this list originate from one sample, sequenced in a study of cytomegalovirus exposure and HLA in healthy donors. Amplification used 60 Vbeta primers and 13 Jbeta primers. Assay used: immunoSEQ multiplex PCR; TCRdb lists only in-frame clones, some missing. The sample yields 45,000 to 55,000 clones, roughly 60% seen once. The sequencing sample was made of PBMCs. These receptors originate from a human donor in good health.

This chain uses TRBV19 with TRBJ2-5; 7 positions agree with TRBD2. The assigned J gene may be wrong: the sequence end matches TRBJ2-7 better. Germline loops: CDR1 LNHDA, CDR2 SQIVND (reference sequence). The CDR3 runs to 14 residues. The CDR3 DNA reads as TGTGCCAGTAGCACTAGCGTGAGCTCCTACGAGCAGTACTTC. Amino acids: CASSTSVSSYEQYF.

This chain's CDR3 is CASSLDLSDYSPLHF. The CDR3 DNA is TGTGCCAGCAGCTTGGACTTGAGTGATTATTCACCCCTCCACTTT. The chain combines TRBV5-5 with TRBJ1-6, with D hard to call. The CDR3 length is 15 residues. Germline V gene sequence: CDR1 SGHKS, CDR2 YYEKEE (reference sequence). With 0 bases removed from V and 8 bases from J, the gap between germline ends came to 12 bases.

The table lists this clone with a few counts. This chain joins TRBV14 and TRBJ2-5, with 10 bases matching TRBD2. The CDR3 loop spans 16 amino acids. Trimming at V came to 4 bases and at J to 0 bases, leaving 5 bases not matched to a gene. The germline CDR1 and CDR2 sequences are SGHDN and FVKESK. In DNA, the CDR3 is TGTGCCAGCAGCCGGCTAGCGGGGGTCTACCAAGAGACCCAGTACTTC. Translating it yields CASSRLAGVYQETQYF.